Detailed here is one T cell receptor (beta chain). PCR employed 60 Vbeta and 13 Jbeta primers. The assay was immunoSEQ multiplex PCR, and TCRdb's table has in-frame clones only and misses some. The repertoire consists of 150,000 to 200,000 clones, with about 81% occurring once and the leading ten covering 0.9% to 1%. The sample belongs to a study of cytomegalovirus exposure and HLA in healthy donors. The CDR3 has 15 amino acids. After removal of 11 bases from V and 2 bases from J, the junction contained 9 bases not matched to a gene. Germline values: CDR1 LNHDA, CDR2 SQIVND (reference sequence). The receptor was derived from a girl aged 2-10 years in good health and CMV-seropositive. Sequencing was carried out using PBMCs. The chain has TRBV19 and TRBJ1-4; 9 nucleotides match TRBD1. In DNA, the CDR3 is TGTGCCTCAAAGGACAGGGGATCGACTAATGAAAAACTGTTTTTT. It translates to CASKDRGSTNEKLFF. The whole variable domain, remainder taken from reference TRBV19 and TRBJ1-4, is DGGITQSPKYLFRKEGQNVTLSCEQNLNHDAMYWYRQDPGQGLRLIYYSQIVNDFQKGDIAEGYSVSREKKESFPLTVTSAQKNPTAFYLCASKDRGSTNEKLFFGSGTQLSVL.